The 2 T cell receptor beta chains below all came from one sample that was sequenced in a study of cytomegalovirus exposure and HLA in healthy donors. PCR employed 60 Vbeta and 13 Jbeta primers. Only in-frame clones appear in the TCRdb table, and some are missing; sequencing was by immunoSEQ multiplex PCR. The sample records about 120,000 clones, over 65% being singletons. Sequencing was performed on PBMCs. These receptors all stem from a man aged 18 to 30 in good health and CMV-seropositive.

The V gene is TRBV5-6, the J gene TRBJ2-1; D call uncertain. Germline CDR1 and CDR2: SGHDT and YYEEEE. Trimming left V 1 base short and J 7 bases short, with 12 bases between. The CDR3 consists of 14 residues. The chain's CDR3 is CASSLSQIVNEQFF. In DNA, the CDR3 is TGTGCCAGCAGCTTGTCGCAGATCGTTAATGAGCAGTTCTTC.

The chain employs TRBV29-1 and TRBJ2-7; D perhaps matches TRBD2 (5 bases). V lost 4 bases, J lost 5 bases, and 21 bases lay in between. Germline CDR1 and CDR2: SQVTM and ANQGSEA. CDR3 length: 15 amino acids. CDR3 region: CSVGAPSGKRNEQYF. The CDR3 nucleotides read TGCAGCGTTGGGGCTCCGAGTGGGAAGCGGAACGAGCAGTACTTC.